Given below is one T cell receptor beta chain in context. The data originate from a study of blood T cell repertoires in COVID-19. Measured with immunoSEQ multiplex PCR; TCRdb has only the in-frame clones, and not every one. The repertoire consists of 200,000 to 250,000 clones, with about 86% occurring once and the leading ten covering around 8.9%. CDR1 and CDR2 (germline): SGHNT, YYREEE (reference sequence). V trimming: 5 bases; J trimming: 6 bases; junction bases outside the gene matches: 8. The CDR3 spans 13 residues. The chain uses TRBV5-4 and TRBJ2-7; 7 bases line up with TRBD1. The clonotype was recovered from a woman in her fifties or sixties with acute COVID-19. Sequenced sample: PBMCs or T cells enriched from blood (not recorded which). CDR3 region: CASRERTGIEQYF. CDR3 in DNA: TGTGCCAGCAGGGAGAGGACAGGAATCGAGCAGTACTTC.